This record looks at one T cell receptor beta chain sequence and its context. The target antigen is unknown. This specimen comes from a study of T-cell memory formation after mild COVID-19. General observations from the study: For second-wave clones that peaked at day 37, SARS-CoV-2 specificity went unverified. Day 15 to 85 contractors were CD4/CD8 balanced; later expanders leaned CD4+.

Trimming cost V 0 bases and J 0 bases, with 5 bases left between them. Germline V lookup: CDR1 MNHNY, CDR2 SVGAGI (reference sequence). The CDR3 has 15 residues. cDNA libraries for TCR alpha and TCR beta, carrying sample barcodes and UMIs, came from 5'RACE with constant-segment primers. TCRdb reprocessed the 5' RACE reads via MiXCR and lists one record per CDR3 protein. The sample includes just over 300,000 distinct CDR3 sequences, roughly 21% seen only once; the top ten take about 21%. Sequenced material: PBMCs or a T cell subset sorted from them (not recorded which). The rearrangement joins TRBV6-6 to TRBJ2-2, with no clear D. The origin of this receptor is a man in his late teens or twenties who had mild COVID-19 (a few samples of this study predate the infection). Cell type and time point are not known. The CDR3 region has the DNA TGTGCCAGCAGTTACTCCCAGCCGAACACCGGGGAGCTGTTTTTT. Translation gives CASSYSQPNTGELFF.